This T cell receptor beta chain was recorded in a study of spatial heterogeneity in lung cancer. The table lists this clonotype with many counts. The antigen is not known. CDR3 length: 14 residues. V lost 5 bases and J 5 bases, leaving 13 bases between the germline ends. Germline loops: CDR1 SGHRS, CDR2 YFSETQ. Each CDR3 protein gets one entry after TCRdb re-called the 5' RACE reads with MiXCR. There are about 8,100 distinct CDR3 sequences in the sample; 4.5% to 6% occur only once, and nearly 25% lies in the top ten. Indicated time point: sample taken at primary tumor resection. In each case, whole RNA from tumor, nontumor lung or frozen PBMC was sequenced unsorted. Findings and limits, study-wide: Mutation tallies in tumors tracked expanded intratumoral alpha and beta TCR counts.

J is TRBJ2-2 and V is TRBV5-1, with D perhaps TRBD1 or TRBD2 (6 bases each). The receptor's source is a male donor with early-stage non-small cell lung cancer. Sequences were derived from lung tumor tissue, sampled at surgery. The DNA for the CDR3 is TGCGCCAGCAGTGGGGGGCGCGGTACCGGGGAGCTGTTTTTT. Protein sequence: CASSGGRGTGELFF. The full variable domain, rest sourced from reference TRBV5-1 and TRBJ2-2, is KAGVTQTPRYLIKTRGQQVTLSCSPISGHRSVSWYQQTPGQGLQFLFEYFSETQRNKGNFPGRFSGRQFSNSRSEMNVSTLELGDSALYLCASSGGRGTGELFFGEGSRLTVL.